These 3 T cell receptor beta chains came from one sample sequenced in a study of T cell responses to AZD1222 COVID-19 vaccine. TCRdb's copy holds only in-frame clones and misses some; the assay was immunoSEQ multiplex PCR. The top ten clones hold 5% to 7% of a sample with more than 100,000 clones, approximately 85% of them seen once. The sequencing used peripheral blood, collected on day 0 of AZD1222 vaccination. The source is an adult in good health.

The rearrangement joins TRBV30 to TRBJ2-2; a weak D match, TRBD2 (6 bases). This CDR3 is built from 15 residues. Trimming left V 1 base short and J 6 bases short, with 15 bases between. The germline V gene encodes CDR1 GTSNPN and CDR2 SVGIG (reference sequence). DNA for the CDR3: TGTGCCTGGAGTGGATCCGCCGGGGGTTCCGGGGAGCTGTTTTTT. Its translation is CAWSGSAGGSGELFF.

This clone has a single count. The chain recombines TRBV7-2 with TRBJ2-7, with a tentative D call TRBD2 (7 bases). The ends were cut back, 2 bases at V and 0 bases at J, with 14 bases in the middle. CDR1 is SGHTA, CDR2 FQGNSA, per germline. CDR3 length: 16 residues. The DNA of the CDR3 is TGTGCCAGCAGCTTACGGGGGGCTTCGATCTCCTACGAGCAGTACTTC. This encodes CASSLRGASISYEQYF.

The V call is TRBV19, the J call TRBJ1-1; 7 bases match TRBD1. The J segment lost 1 base and the V segment lost 7 bases, leaving 6 bases of the junction unmatched. The germline CDR1 and CDR2 sequences are LNHDA and SQIVND (reference sequence). The CDR3 has 14 amino acids. For the CDR3, the DNA is TGTGCCAGTACCCCCCGGGACAGGAACACTGAAGCTTTCTTT. Its translation: CASTPRDRNTEAFF.